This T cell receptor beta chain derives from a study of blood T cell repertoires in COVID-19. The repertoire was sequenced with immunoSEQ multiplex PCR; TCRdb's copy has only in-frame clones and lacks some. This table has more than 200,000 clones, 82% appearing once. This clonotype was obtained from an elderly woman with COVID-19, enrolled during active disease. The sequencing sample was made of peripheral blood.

The CDR3 spells CASSQASGSHEQYF. In DNA form, the CDR3 reads TGTGCCAGCAGCCAGGCTAGCGGGAGCCACGAGCAGTACTTC. The chain couples TRBV14 to TRBJ2-7; 10 nucleotides line up with TRBD2. The germline gives CDR1 SGHDN, CDR2 FVKESK. The CDR3 has 14 amino acids. The trim removed 3 bases at V and 5 bases at J, leaving 4 bases unmatched.